The text below deals with one T cell receptor (beta chain). Its cognate antigen has yet to be identified. Base qualities are not at hand, and no much larger clone is one base apart. This record belongs to a study of shared clonotypes between healthy human individuals (dated by TCRdb to the early 2020s). About the study as a whole: A couple of women and three men aged 18 to 49 years were included in the cohort. For each donor, three plates each were used for CD4 naive and CD4 memory, two plates were used for CD8 naive, and one plate was used for CD8 memory. Blood TCR repertoires of a handful of healthy adults were deeply sequenced to estimate repertoire size and the extent of clonotype sharing between individuals. To increase sequencing depth and limit assay-specific biases, different laboratories used diverse techniques to prepare libraries and sequence TCR repertoires. Per donor, leukapheresis produced somewhere between about 0.9 and 10 billion PBMCs. The paper's findings and limits, for the study overall: Even with the large sequencing depth, rarefaction of the sorted-subset datasets indicated that sequencing was incomplete. Approximately 5% of naive CD4, around 3.6% of naive CD8, about 2.5% of memory CD4, and 0.4% of memory CD8 clonotypes were shared across a few donors. Sampling was limited to blood, and TCR repertoires in tissue likely differ from TCR repertoires in blood. Pairwise subsampling led to the expectation that sequencing depth would affect the degree of clonotype sharing among donors. The genetic and exposure-history diversity represented was limited by the small number of donors. Naive subsets generally had larger estimated clonotype richness than memory subsets did. Compared with non-shared clonotypes, the clonotypes found in all four sorted-subset donors had higher generation probabilities.

Healthy HIV-negative adults with no recently reported acute infections or vaccinations were included as donors. Every donor was a Caucasian adult residing in Nashville, Tennessee, USA. CD4+ T cells were enriched by magnetic negative selection; naive cells were then positively selected on CD45RA, and the negative fraction formed the memory subset. After blood collection by leukapheresis, PBMCs were isolated using Ficoll-Histopaque density gradient centrifugation and then cryopreserved in the vapor phase of liquid nitrogen. Purity and quantity of every magnetically sorted T cell population were checked by analytical flow cytometry. Genomic DNA was isolated from every sorted fraction and measured by UV absorbance on a Nanodrop 2000c. Using the deep immunoSEQ assay, TCR CDR3 regions were amplified from genomic DNA by multiplex PCR. Extracted genomic DNA from each cell subset was spread evenly across all wells of several immunoSEQ 96-well plates, with each plate serving as a replicate. For sorted subsets, each replicate PCR was loaded with 200 ng genomic DNA, equivalent to 30,000 or so T cell genomes. Purified libraries were quantified with a Qubit 3.0 fluorometer, sized on a Bioanalyzer 2100, and re-quantified with the KAPA Library Quantification kit. Each immunoSEQ 96-well plate was sequenced on its own single-read 150-cycle Illumina NextSeq 550 flow cell. Turning to the authors' computational methods: The immunoSEQ output contained only junctional sequences without quality scores, so filtering could not match that applied to full-length reads. Sequences were annotated with PyIR, a Python wrapper for IgBLAST v1.9, and V/J genes and CDR3 were assigned using IMGT germline references. Reads were filtered out if the reads had weak V/J assignments (E-value above 1e-6), no CDR3, stop codons, out-of-frame junctions, or ambiguous translated residues. V3J clonotypes were defined as sequences sharing the same inferred V gene, J gene, and CDR3 amino acid sequence. To compute the percentage overlap between repertoires, the number of shared unique clonotypes was divided by the size of the smaller repertoire. Three approaches were used to assess repertoire richness: RTK rarefaction, the Chao1 estimator, and Recon v2.1 estimates of unobserved clonotypes. Generation probabilities for all TCRbeta clonotypes obtained by the gDNA method from several donors were computed using OLGA. Drawn from immuneACCESS, this table holds only the in-frame rearrangements with V and J called that TCRdb kept. Clones are partly lost; checked studies trace under half to an unresolved V gene and leave the rest unexplained. V, J and clone size are those of that table, while D and trimming were read from the DNA. Recorded for this sample are about a million clones; 60% to 80% of them occurred a single time. The ten largest account for almost 0.9% of the sample.

Sequencing input: memory CD4+ T cells from PBMCs. Taken with the paper, the label for cell subset or site translates to: CD45RA-negative fraction. The sequence was collected from a man between 18 and 35 years old in good health. Some clones in this sample may be carry-over from other donors' samples.

The DNA sequence reads TGTGCCAGCGGGGACAGATCTGGGGCCAACGTCCTGACTTTC. It translates to CASGDRSGANVLTF. The V and J segments used are TRBV7-8 and TRBJ2-6; TRBD1 fits 7 bases in the junction. Counted from cysteine to phenylalanine, this CDR3 has 14 amino acids. Here the CDR3 DNA is all that survives: 42 bases in frame from base 1. Sequences SGHVS (CDR1) and FQNEAQ (CDR2) are obtained from the germline V gene. Relative to germline, V is missing 8 bases and J is missing 1 base, with 2 bases of the junction outside any gene match.